This is a list of T cell receptor beta chains from one sample in a study of TIL therapy for anti-PD-1-resistant metastatic lung cancer. The assay was immunoSEQ multiplex PCR, and TCRdb's table has in-frame clones only and misses some. The table lists 25,000 to 30,000 clones, roughly 69% of them singletons. The source material was tumor tissue, sampled at baseline. These receptors originate from a woman between 30 and 80 years old with non-small cell lung cancer. Both conserved end residues are part of each CDR3. The order of the fields is clone size, CDR3 length, D gene, J gene, V gene, CDR3 DNA, CDR3 protein. D genes are given only for firm matches. A clone size is listed for some rows: how often the clone was seen (once, few, many), or a class if it is expanded.

clone_size: .
cdr3_length: 15
d_call: .
j_call: TRBJ1-1
v_call: TRBV29-1
cdr3_nt: TGCAGCGTTGAAGATCATTGGCCTATGAACACTGAAGCTTTCTTT
cdr3_aa: CSVEDHWPMNTEAFF

clone_size: .
cdr3_length: 12
d_call: .
j_call: TRBJ1-1
v_call: TRBV2
cdr3_nt: TGTGCCAGCAGACTTATGGACACTGAAGCTTTCTTT
cdr3_aa: CASRLMDTEAFF

clone_size: few
cdr3_length: 19
d_call: .
j_call: TRBJ2-1
v_call: TRBV2
cdr3_nt: TGTGCCAGCAGTGAAGTGGCGGGCTGGAGGGGGGGCTCCTACAATGAGCAGTTCTTC
cdr3_aa: CASSEVAGWRGGSYNEQFF

clone_size: few
cdr3_length: 12
d_call: .
j_call: TRBJ2-7
v_call: TRBV10-2
cdr3_nt: TGCGCCAGCAGACAACAGGACTACGAGCAGTACTTC
cdr3_aa: CASRQQDYEQYF

clone_size: .
cdr3_length: 13
d_call: .
j_call: TRBJ1-1
v_call: TRBV5-1
cdr3_nt: TGCGCCAGCAGCTTGGGTGGGAACACTGAAGCTTTCTTT
cdr3_aa: CASSLGGNTEAFF

clone_size: .
cdr3_length: 21
d_call: TRBD2
j_call: TRBJ2-7
v_call: TRBV5-1
cdr3_nt: TGCGCCAGCAGCTTGGGGGGCTTGTCTTGGTCGGGAGGACTCCGAACTTACGAGCAGTACTTC
cdr3_aa: CASSLGGLSWSGGLRTYEQYF

clone_size: few
cdr3_length: 16
d_call: .
j_call: TRBJ1-1
v_call: TRBV30
cdr3_nt: TGTGCCTGGAGTAGTCCCTGGACAAGCCGCGTCACTGAAGCTTTCTTT
cdr3_aa: CAWSSPWTSRVTEAFF

clone_size: many
cdr3_length: 16
d_call: .
j_call: TRBJ2-6
v_call: TRBV7-2
cdr3_nt: TGTGCCAGCAGCTCCCCTCCAGGGGCTGGGGCCAACGTCCTGACTTTC
cdr3_aa: CASSSPPGAGANVLTF

clone_size: few
cdr3_length: 15
d_call: TRBD2
j_call: TRBJ2-5
v_call: TRBV5-4
cdr3_nt: TGTGCCAGCAGCTCCCCGACTAGCCATAAAGAGACCCAGTACTTC
cdr3_aa: CASSSPTSHKETQYF

clone_size: .
cdr3_length: 16
d_call: TRBD2
j_call: TRBJ2-5
v_call: TRBV5-1
cdr3_nt: TGCGCCAGCAGCTTGGGTGAGAGCGGGAGCCGGGAGACCCAGTACTTC
cdr3_aa: CASSLGESGSRETQYF

clone_size: .
cdr3_length: 16
d_call: TRBD1
j_call: TRBJ2-5
v_call: TRBV11-3
cdr3_nt: TGTGCCAGCAGCACCGGGACAGGGATGGTGGAAGAGACCCAGTACTTC
cdr3_aa: CASSTGTGMVEETQYF

clone_size: medium-sized
cdr3_length: 14
d_call: .
j_call: TRBJ2-3
v_call: TRBV27
cdr3_nt: TGTGCCAGCAGTTTGGCCAGCTCGTCGAATACGCAGTATTTT
cdr3_aa: CASSLASSSNTQYF

clone_size: .
cdr3_length: 18
d_call: .
j_call: TRBJ2-3
v_call: TRBV18
cdr3_nt: TGTGCCAGCTCCCTACCGGGGGCTAGCGGAGAGGTCACAGATACGCAGTATTTT
cdr3_aa: CASSLPGASGEVTDTQYF

clone_size: .
cdr3_length: 15
d_call: .
j_call: TRBJ1-2
v_call: TRBV30
cdr3_nt: TGTGCCTGGAGTGTAGAACCCCCGAGGAAGCGGGGCTACACCTTC
cdr3_aa: CAWSVEPPRKRGYTF

clone_size: .
cdr3_length: 14
d_call: TRBD1
j_call: TRBJ2-2
v_call: TRBV27
cdr3_nt: TGTGCCAGCAGCCGGACAGGGACGACCGGGGAGCTGTTTTTT
cdr3_aa: CASSRTGTTGELFF

clone_size: .
cdr3_length: 15
d_call: .
j_call: TRBJ2-1
v_call: TRBV5-1
cdr3_nt: TGCGCCAGCCGAAGGGAGCCCGGCTCCTACAATGAGCAGTTCTTC
cdr3_aa: CASRREPGSYNEQFF

clone_size: .
cdr3_length: 14
d_call: .
j_call: TRBJ2-3
v_call: TRBV5-1
cdr3_nt: TGCGCCAGCAGCTTGGGGACAGGCACAGATACGCAGTATTTT
cdr3_aa: CASSLGTGTDTQYF

clone_size: .
cdr3_length: 14
d_call: .
j_call: TRBJ2-1
v_call: TRBV4-1
cdr3_nt: TGCGCCAGCAGCCAAGGCAGTTCCTACAATGAGCAGTTCTTC
cdr3_aa: CASSQGSSYNEQFF

clone_size: few
cdr3_length: 16
d_call: TRBD1
j_call: TRBJ1-2
v_call: TRBV7-8
cdr3_nt: TGTGCCAGCAGCTTAGCTGGGGGACAGGGGGCGGAGGGCTACACCTTC
cdr3_aa: CASSLAGGQGAEGYTF

clone_size: .
cdr3_length: 16
d_call: TRBD1
j_call: TRBJ1-1
v_call: TRBV10-3
cdr3_nt: TGTGCCATCAGTGAGGTTAAGGGGGCGGGGGTCACTGAAGCTTTCTTT
cdr3_aa: CAISEVKGAGVTEAFF

clone_size: .
cdr3_length: 13
d_call: .
j_call: TRBJ2-1
v_call: TRBV2
cdr3_nt: TGTGCCAGCAGTGAGCTGAGTTACAATGAGCAGTTCTTC
cdr3_aa: CASSELSYNEQFF

clone_size: few
cdr3_length: 13
d_call: .
j_call: TRBJ2-3
v_call: TRBV29-1
cdr3_nt: TGCAGCTCTGAAGGGGGGTTCACAGATACGCAGTATTTT
cdr3_aa: CSSEGGFTDTQYF

clone_size: .
cdr3_length: 14
d_call: .
j_call: TRBJ1-4
v_call: TRBV5-5
cdr3_nt: TGTGCCAGCAGCCGAACAGGAACTAATGAAAAACTGTTTTTT
cdr3_aa: CASSRTGTNEKLFF

clone_size: .
cdr3_length: 16
d_call: .
j_call: TRBJ2-4
v_call: TRBV5-1
cdr3_nt: TGCGCCAGCAGCTTGGAGGGGATAGGATCCAAAAACATTCAGTACTTC
cdr3_aa: CASSLEGIGSKNIQYF

clone_size: .
cdr3_length: 15
d_call: TRBD1
j_call: TRBJ1-2
v_call: TRBV27
cdr3_nt: TGTGCCAGCAGTTCTGGACAGGGGTCTAACTATGGCTACACCTTC
cdr3_aa: CASSSGQGSNYGYTF

clone_size: few
cdr3_length: 14
d_call: .
j_call: TRBJ1-4
v_call: TRBV6-5
cdr3_nt: TGTGCCAGCAAAAAACAGGGATCTAATGAAAAACTGTTTTTT
cdr3_aa: CASKKQGSNEKLFF

clone_size: .
cdr3_length: 13
d_call: .
j_call: TRBJ1-1
v_call: TRBV5-1
cdr3_nt: TGCGCCAGCAGATGGGACTCCAAGGATGAAGCTTTCTTT
cdr3_aa: CASRWDSKDEAFF

clone_size: .
cdr3_length: 16
d_call: .
j_call: TRBJ2-3
v_call: TRBV9
cdr3_nt: TGTGCCAGCAGCGTAGCTCTCGCATCCATCACAGATACGCAGTATTTT
cdr3_aa: CASSVALASITDTQYF

clone_size: few
cdr3_length: 12
d_call: .
j_call: TRBJ1-2
v_call: TRBV29-1
cdr3_nt: TGCAGCGTTGGAAGGCAGGGCGAGGGCTACACCTTC
cdr3_aa: CSVGRQGEGYTF

clone_size: .
cdr3_length: 13
d_call: .
j_call: TRBJ1-1
v_call: TRBV30
cdr3_nt: TGTGCCTGGACCAGGGGATTGAACACTGAAGCTTTCTTT
cdr3_aa: CAWTRGLNTEAFF

clone_size: .
cdr3_length: 12
d_call: .
j_call: TRBJ1-1
v_call: TRBV30
cdr3_nt: TGTGCCTGGAGGCGGGGGCCCACTGAAGCTTTCTTT
cdr3_aa: CAWRRGPTEAFF

clone_size: few
cdr3_length: 14
d_call: .
j_call: TRBJ2-1
v_call: TRBV27
cdr3_nt: TGTGCCAGCAGTTTTTTAGGCTCCTACAATGAGCAGTTCTTC
cdr3_aa: CASSFLGSYNEQFF

clone_size: .
cdr3_length: 16
d_call: TRBD2
j_call: TRBJ2-3
v_call: TRBV5-5
cdr3_nt: TGTGCCAGCAGACAGAGAGGGGAGGGGATCACAGATACGCAGTATTTT
cdr3_aa: CASRQRGEGITDTQYF

clone_size: once
cdr3_length: 15
d_call: TRBD1
j_call: TRBJ1-2
v_call: TRBV27
cdr3_nt: TGTGCCAGCAGTCCAGGGCAGGGGGCGAGGGATGGCTACACCTTC
cdr3_aa: CASSPGQGARDGYTF

clone_size: few
cdr3_length: 11
d_call: .
j_call: TRBJ1-1
v_call: TRBV30
cdr3_nt: TGTGCCTGGAGGCGAAGGGTCGGAGCTTTCTTT
cdr3_aa: CAWRRRVGAFF

clone_size: .
cdr3_length: 16
d_call: TRBD1
j_call: TRBJ2-1
v_call: TRBV19
cdr3_nt: TGTGCCAGTAGGGGCCTTACGGGACAGGGGATCAATGAGCAGTTCTTC
cdr3_aa: CASRGLTGQGINEQFF

clone_size: many
cdr3_length: 11
d_call: .
j_call: TRBJ2-3
v_call: TRBV5-1
cdr3_nt: TGCGCCAGCAGCTTGTTGGATACGCAGTATTTT
cdr3_aa: CASSLLDTQYF

clone_size: once
cdr3_length: 14
d_call: TRBD1
j_call: TRBJ2-7
v_call: TRBV2
cdr3_nt: TGTGCCAGCAGGGGGACAGGAGGGGTCTACGAGCAGTACTTC
cdr3_aa: CASRGTGGVYEQYF

clone_size: many
cdr3_length: 13
d_call: .
j_call: TRBJ1-2
v_call: TRBV5-1
cdr3_nt: TGCGCCAGCAGCCCGGACTCGACCTATGGCTACACCTTC
cdr3_aa: CASSPDSTYGYTF

clone_size: medium-sized
cdr3_length: 16
d_call: .
j_call: TRBJ2-2
v_call: TRBV5-1
cdr3_nt: TGCGCCAGCAGACCGGGGGGCGGTAGGAGCACCGGGGAGCTGTTTTTT
cdr3_aa: CASRPGGGRSTGELFF